The 5 T cell receptor beta chains presented below share a single source sample, sequenced in a study of blood T cell repertoires in COVID-19. The table came from immunoSEQ multiplex PCR; TCRdb's copy has only in-frame clones and leaves some out. The sample contains around 230,000 clones, less than 85% of which appear only once. Sequenced material: peripheral blood. The receptors were sampled from a woman aged 70-85 years with active or convalescent COVID-19.

This chain links TRBV19 with TRBJ1-5, with 10 bases aligning to TRBD1. The germline V gene has CDR1 LNHDA and CDR2 SQIVND (reference sequence). J gave up 4 bases and V 3 bases, and 9 bases lay outside the gene matches. The CDR3 has 17 amino acids. As DNA, the CDR3 is TGTGCCAGTAGTATCACCGGGACAGGGGATCGGAATCAGCCCCAGCATTTT. Its translation: CASSITGTGDRNQPQHF.

This chain joins TRBV6-1 and TRBJ1-2; the D gene is possibly TRBD1 (5 bases). CDR3 length: 15 residues. Germline CDR1 and CDR2: MNHNS and SASEGT. The germline V and J ends were trimmed by 3 bases and 8 bases, with 19 bases remaining between them. This CDR3 reads CASSEGWGPEDGYTF. The CDR3 DNA is TGTGCCAGCAGTGAGGGATGGGGCCCCGAGGACGGCTACACCTTC.

The rearrangement links TRBV5-6 to TRBJ1-3; perhaps TRBD1 as D (5 bases). This CDR3 has 17 amino acids. Trimming pared 1 base from V and 1 base from J, leaving 15 bases between. Germline-derived CDR1 and CDR2 are SGHDT and YYEEEE. The CDR3 is CASSLIWQGKSGNTIYF. As DNA, the CDR3 is TGTGCCAGCAGCTTGATATGGCAGGGAAAATCTGGAAACACCATATATTTT.

CDR3 in amino acids: CASSLYSGGGETQYF. CDR3 coding DNA: TGCGCCAGCAGCTTGTATAGCGGGGGAGGAGAGACCCAGTACTTC. This chain joins TRBV5-1 and TRBJ2-5; 9 nucleotides match TRBD2. The germline CDR1 and CDR2 sequences are SGHRS and YFSETQ. V dropped 1 base and J dropped 4; count of bases not matched to a gene: 5. The CDR3 has 15 amino acids.

The chain has TRBV21-1 and TRBJ1-1; TRBD1 reflects the table's D call only, with no check against the DNA. TRBV21-1 is marked as a pseudogene. The CDR3 is 15 amino acids. CDR3 bases: TGTGCCAGCAGCAAAGAGGGGGACAGGGGTACTGAAGCTTTCTTT. It yields the protein CASSKEGDRGTEAFF.